Presented here are 6 T cell receptor beta chains from one specimen sequenced in a study of Ad26.COV2.S vaccination and SARS-CoV-2 variants. Treatment given: some 19 received Ad26.COV2.S at low or high dose, single or two shots; about 5 received placebo; per-sample allocation not given. At day 63 after the first vaccine or placebo injection, samples were drawn. Generated by immunoSEQ multiplex PCR, the TCRdb table keeps only in-frame clones and is missing some. The repertoire includes 350,000 to 400,000 clones, approximately 91% of them detected once, and 3.5% sits in the top ten. Material: peripheral blood, obtained in a trial of Ad26.COV2.S vaccine versus placebo. The receptors come from a person between 18 and 65 years old who received the Ad26.COV2.S COVID-19 vaccine or a placebo.

V and J are TRBV5-5 and TRBJ2-7; TRBD1 aligns across 10 bases. The CDR3 is made up of 15 amino acids. Germline V gene data show CDR1 as SGHKS and CDR2 as YYEKEE (reference sequence). The J segment lost 1 base and the V segment lost 4 bases, leaving 5 bases of the junction unmatched. In DNA form, the CDR3 reads TGTGCCAGCAGCCCCCGGGACAGGGGATCCTACGAGCAGTACTTC. It codes for CASSPRDRGSYEQYF.

CDR3: CASSLAVTGGNTIYF. As DNA, the CDR3 is TGTGCCAGCAGCTTAGCTGTGACAGGGGGAAACACCATATATTTT. This sequence joins TRBV7-2 and TRBJ1-3; 7 bases map to TRBD1. Germline values: CDR1 SGHTA, CDR2 FQGNSA. CDR3 length: 15 residues. V lost 0 bases and J lost 4; bases outside the gene matches: 3.

The chain joins TRBV2 to TRBJ1-3; D unclear. CDR3 length: 13 residues. Germline V gene data show CDR1 as SNHLY and CDR2 as FYNNEI. The CDR3 loop is CAPSSLSGNTIYF. CDR3 nucleotides: TGTGCGCCTTCCAGCCTCTCTGGAAACACCATATATTTT. Using reference TRBV2 and TRBJ1-3 for the parts outside the CDR3, the full variable domain is EPEVTQTPSHQVTQMGQEVILRCVPISNHLYFYWYRQILGQKVEFLVSFYNNEISEKSEIFDDQFSVERPDGSNFTLKIRSTKLEDSAMYFCAPSSLSGNTIYFGEGSWLTVV.

The rearrangement links TRBV14 to TRBJ2-2, with D possibly TRBD1 on 6 matching bases. This CDR3 is 17 amino acids long. Looked up from germline, CDR1 is SGHDN and CDR2 is FVKESK. Trimming shortened V by 2 bases and J by 0 bases, and 13 bases separated the two germline ends. CDR3 amino acids: CASSQRTVNANTGELFF. CDR3 bases: TGTGCCAGCAGCCAAAGGACAGTGAACGCGAACACCGGGGAGCTGTTTTTT. The full variable domain, its missing parts supplied by reference TRBV14 and TRBJ2-2, is EAGVTQFPSHSVIEKGQTVTLRCDPISGHDNLYWYRRVMGKEIKFLLHFVKESKQDESGMPNNRFLAERTGGTYSTLKVQPAELEDSGVYFCASSQRTVNANTGELFFGEGSRLTVL.

The chain carries TRBV7-9 and TRBJ1-2; a weak D match, TRBD1 (6 bases). The CDR3 runs 16 residues. From germline, CDR1 is SEHNR and CDR2 FQNEAQ (reference sequence). V was clipped by 5 bases and J by 2 bases, with 18 bases between them. The CDR3 protein is CASSDSPGEVNYGYTF. In DNA, the CDR3 is TGTGCCAGCAGCGATTCCCCAGGGGAGGTAAACTATGGCTACACCTTC. The whole variable domain, filled in from reference TRBV7-9 and TRBJ1-2, reads DTGVSQNPRHKITKRGQNVTFRCDPISEHNRLYWYRQTLGQGPEFLTYFQNEAQLEKSRLLSDRFSAERPKGSFSTLEIQRTEQGDSAMYLCASSDSPGEVNYGYTFGSGTRLTVV.

This chain connects TRBV5-1 to TRBJ2-7; D call uncertain. CDR3 size: 15 residues. Germline values: CDR1 SGHRS, CDR2 YFSETQ. The V gene lost 0 bases and the J gene lost 0 bases, with 10 bases spanning the gap. The CDR3 is CASSLEGRFSYEQYF. CDR3 bases: TGCGCCAGCAGCTTGGAGGGCAGATTCTCCTACGAGCAGTACTTC.